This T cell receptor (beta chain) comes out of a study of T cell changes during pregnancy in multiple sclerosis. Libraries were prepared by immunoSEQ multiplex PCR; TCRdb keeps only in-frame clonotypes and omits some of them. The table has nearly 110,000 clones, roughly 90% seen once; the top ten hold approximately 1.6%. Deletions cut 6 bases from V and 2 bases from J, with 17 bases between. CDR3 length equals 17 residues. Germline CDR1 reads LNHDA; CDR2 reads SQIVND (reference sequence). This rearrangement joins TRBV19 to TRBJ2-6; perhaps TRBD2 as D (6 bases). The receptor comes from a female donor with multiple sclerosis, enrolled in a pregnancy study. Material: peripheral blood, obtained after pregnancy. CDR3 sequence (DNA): TGTGCCAGTAGCCTCGCGGGGCAGAGTCCTGGGGCCAACGTCCTGACTTTC. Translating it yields CASSLAGQSPGANVLTF.